Each of the 6 T cell receptor beta chains below was sequenced from the same sample in a study of cytomegalovirus exposure and HLA in healthy donors. Amplification used 60 Vbeta primers and 13 Jbeta primers. Assay used: immunoSEQ multiplex PCR; TCRdb lists only in-frame clones, some missing. The repertoire includes more than 150,000 clones, 77% of them detected once, and roughly 1.4% sits in the top ten. Sequenced sample: PBMCs. These receptors were taken from a man between 18 and 29 years old in good health and CMV-seronegative.

V is TRBV5-6 and J is TRBJ1-2; D perhaps matches TRBD1 (5 bases). CDR3 size: 13 residues. In germline, CDR1 is SGHDT, CDR2 YYEEEE. Trimming took off 1 base at V and 4 bases at J, with 8 bases between the two ends. The CDR3 spells CASSLWGGYGYTF. The CDR3 DNA reads TGTGCCAGCAGCTTGTGGGGGGGCTATGGCTACACCTTC.

The J gene is TRBJ1-2, the V gene TRBV7-9, with 7 bases matching TRBD1. V was pared by 5 bases and J by 6 bases, with 9 bases of the junction left unmatched. The CDR3 is 14 residues long. CDR1 and CDR2 from the germline V gene are SEHNR and FQNEAQ (reference sequence). The chain's CDR3 is CASSVGGRANGYTF. The CDR3 nucleotides are TGTGCCAGCAGCGTAGGGGGCAGGGCGAATGGCTACACCTTC.

Only a few counts were recorded for this clone. The chain combines TRBV16 with TRBJ1-2; D not certain. V was clipped by 1 base and J by 2 bases, with 11 bases between them. This CDR3 has 15 residues. CDR1 is KGHSY, CDR2 FQNENV, per germline. The CDR3 sequence: CASSQLTRINYGYTF. The CDR3 DNA sequence: TGTGCCAGCAGCCAATTAACCAGAATCAACTATGGCTACACCTTC.

The chain carries TRBV7-9 and TRBJ2-2; 8 nucleotides agree with TRBD2. The V segment lost 5 bases and the J segment 4 bases; nucleotides outside the gene matches: 6. CDR3 length: 15 residues. CDR1 and CDR2 (germline): SEHNR, FQNEAQ (reference sequence). Here the CDR3 reads CASSTKAGVTGELFF. CDR3 in DNA: TGTGCCAGCAGCACCAAAGCGGGAGTCACCGGGGAGCTGTTTTTT.

The V and J genes are TRBV4-3 and TRBJ2-2, with D tentatively TRBD1 (6 bases). CDR1 LGHNA and CDR2 YSLEER come from the germline V gene. The CDR3 has 20 residues. Trimming shortened V by 1 base and J by 2 bases, and 23 bases separated the two germline ends. CDR3 region: CASSQVSRGQATFNTGELFF. DNA for the CDR3: TGCGCCAGCAGCCAAGTTTCCAGGGGACAAGCTACCTTCAACACCGGGGAGCTGTTTTTT.

The chain couples TRBV27 to TRBJ1-1; a possible D gene is TRBD1 (5 bases). Germline loops: CDR1 MNHEY, CDR2 SMNVEV (reference sequence). This CDR3 is 18 amino acids long. V shed 5 bases and J shed 6 bases, with 28 bases lying between them. CDR3: CASSITRGQRGRYAEAFF. As DNA, the CDR3 is TGTGCCAGCAGTATCACCCGGGGCCAGAGAGGGAGGTACGCTGAAGCTTTCTTT.